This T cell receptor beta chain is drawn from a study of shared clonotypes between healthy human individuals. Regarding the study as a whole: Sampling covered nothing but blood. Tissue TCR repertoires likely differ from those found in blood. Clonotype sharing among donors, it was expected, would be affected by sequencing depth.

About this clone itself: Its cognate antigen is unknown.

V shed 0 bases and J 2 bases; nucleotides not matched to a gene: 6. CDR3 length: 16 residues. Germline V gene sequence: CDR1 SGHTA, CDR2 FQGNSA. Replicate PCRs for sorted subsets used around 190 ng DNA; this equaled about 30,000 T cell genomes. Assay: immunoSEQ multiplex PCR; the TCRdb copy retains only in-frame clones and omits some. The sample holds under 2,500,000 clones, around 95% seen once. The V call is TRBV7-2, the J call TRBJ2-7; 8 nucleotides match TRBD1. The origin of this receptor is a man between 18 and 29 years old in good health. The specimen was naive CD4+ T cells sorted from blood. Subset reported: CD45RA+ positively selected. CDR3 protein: CASSLAQTGAPYEQYF. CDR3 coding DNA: TGTGCCAGCAGCTTAGCGCAGACAGGGGCACCCTACGAGCAGTACTTC.